This T cell receptor (beta chain) was recovered during a study of blood T cells in healthy people across ages. With 7 bases clipped from V and 6 bases from J, the junction kept 10 bases outside the gene matches. Germline values: CDR1 DFQATT, CDR2 SNEGSKA (reference sequence). This CDR3 spans 14 amino acids. A sample-barcoded 5' primer and a J-beta primer mix were used in a second PCR of roughly 6 to 12 cycles. From the 5' RACE reads, TCRdb called clonotypes with MiXCR, one entry per CDR3 protein. The data show hundreds of thousands of distinct CDR3 sequences, with roughly 64% seen just once and about 20% held by the top ten.

The sequence was obtained from a man aged 30-40 years in good health. The rearrangement joins TRBV20-1 to TRBJ2-1; 9 positions match TRBD2. The sequenced sample was blood. The CDR3: CSVAELAGLNEQFF. The CDR3, as DNA: TGCAGTGTCGCAGAACTAGCGGGCCTCAATGAGCAGTTCTTC.